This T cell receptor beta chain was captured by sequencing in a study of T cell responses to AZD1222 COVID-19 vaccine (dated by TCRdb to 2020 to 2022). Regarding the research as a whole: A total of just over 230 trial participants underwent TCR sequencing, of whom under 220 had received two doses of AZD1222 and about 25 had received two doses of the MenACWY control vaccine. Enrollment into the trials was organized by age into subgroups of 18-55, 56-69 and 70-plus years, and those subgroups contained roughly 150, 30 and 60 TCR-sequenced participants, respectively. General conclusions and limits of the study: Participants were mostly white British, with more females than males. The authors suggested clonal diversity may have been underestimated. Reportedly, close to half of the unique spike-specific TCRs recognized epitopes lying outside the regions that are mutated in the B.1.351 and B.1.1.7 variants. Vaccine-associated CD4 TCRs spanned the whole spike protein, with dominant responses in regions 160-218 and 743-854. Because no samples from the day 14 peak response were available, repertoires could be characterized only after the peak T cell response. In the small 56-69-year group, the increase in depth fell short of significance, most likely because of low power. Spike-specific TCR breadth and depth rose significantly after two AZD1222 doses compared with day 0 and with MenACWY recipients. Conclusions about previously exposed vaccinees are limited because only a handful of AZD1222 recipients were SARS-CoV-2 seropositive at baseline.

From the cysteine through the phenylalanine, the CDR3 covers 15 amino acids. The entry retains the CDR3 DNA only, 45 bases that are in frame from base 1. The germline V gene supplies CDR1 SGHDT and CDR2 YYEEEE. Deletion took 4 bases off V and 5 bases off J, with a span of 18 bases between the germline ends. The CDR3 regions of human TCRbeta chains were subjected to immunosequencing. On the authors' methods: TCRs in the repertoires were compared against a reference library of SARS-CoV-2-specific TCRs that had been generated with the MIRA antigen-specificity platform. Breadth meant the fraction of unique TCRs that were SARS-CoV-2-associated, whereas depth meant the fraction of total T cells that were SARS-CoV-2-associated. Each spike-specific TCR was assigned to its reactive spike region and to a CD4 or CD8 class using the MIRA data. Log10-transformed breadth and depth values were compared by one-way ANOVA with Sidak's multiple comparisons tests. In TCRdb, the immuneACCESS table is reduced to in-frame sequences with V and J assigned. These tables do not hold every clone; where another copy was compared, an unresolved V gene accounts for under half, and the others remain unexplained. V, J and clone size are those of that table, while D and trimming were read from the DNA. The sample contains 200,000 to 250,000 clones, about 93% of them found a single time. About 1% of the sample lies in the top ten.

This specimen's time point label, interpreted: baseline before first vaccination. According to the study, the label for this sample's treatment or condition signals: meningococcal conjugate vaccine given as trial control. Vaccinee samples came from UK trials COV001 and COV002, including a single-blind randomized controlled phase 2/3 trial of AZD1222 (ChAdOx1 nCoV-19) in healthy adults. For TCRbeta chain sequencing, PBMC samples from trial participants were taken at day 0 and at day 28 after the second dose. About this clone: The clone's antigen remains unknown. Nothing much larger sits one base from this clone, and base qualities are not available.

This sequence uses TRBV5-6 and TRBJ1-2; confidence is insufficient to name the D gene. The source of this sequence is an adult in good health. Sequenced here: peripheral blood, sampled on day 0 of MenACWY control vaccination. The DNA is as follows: TGTGCCAGCAGCCCCCCCCGGGTTATGAGGTATGGCTACACCTTC. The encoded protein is CASSPPRVMRYGYTF.